The present TCR beta chain was sequenced within a study of a mutant IDH1 vaccine in newly diagnosed glioma. Study at large: First vaccine doses came 4-6 weeks after radiotherapy alone, or with temozolomide cycles. Treatment recipients were about 60% male and around 38% female, and their mean age was about 40 years.

This clone was observed once. Its antigen is not identified. Regarding the study as a whole: Changes in top peripheral clonotypes did not appear linked to pseudoprogression.

Generated by immunoSEQ multiplex PCR, the TCRdb table keeps only in-frame clones and is missing some. The sample contains 110,000 or so clones, roughly 90% of which appear only once. This CDR3 is built from 16 residues. Per germline, CDR1 SNHLY and CDR2 FYNNEI. Germline trimming cut 1 base from V and 0 bases from J; bases unmatched to any gene: 2. Sample time point: week 11, during vaccination. The study gave 300 ug of mutant IDH1 20-mer peptide per vaccine dose, with topical imiquimod. The TCR was taken from a woman between 45 and 60 years old with glioma. This material consisted of PBMCs, taken from a glioma patient whose treatment included an IDH1 peptide vaccine. The chain has TRBV2 and TRBJ2-2; TRBD1 agrees at 7 bases. This CDR3 is CASSEVGTANTGELFF. CDR3 nucleotides: TGTGCCAGCAGTGAAGTCGGGACAGCGAACACCGGGGAGCTGTTTTTT.